Listed here are 18 T cell receptor beta chains from one sample, sequenced in a study of blood T cell repertoires in COVID-19. The method was immunoSEQ multiplex PCR; TCRdb's version includes in-frame clones alone and lacks a portion of them. The sample yields approximately 160,000 clones, approximately 85% seen once. Material for sequencing was peripheral blood. Receptors originate from an older woman with COVID-19, enrolled during active disease.

This chain uses TRBV5-1 with TRBJ1-2; D might be TRBD1 (5 bases). This CDR3 region has 13 residues. CDR1 and CDR2 (germline): SGHRS, YFSETQ. V lost 4 bases, J lost 3 bases, and 10 bases lay in between. This CDR3 is CASSVREDYGYTF. DNA for the CDR3: TGCGCCAGCAGCGTCAGGGAGGACTATGGCTACACCTTC.

This chain connects TRBV6-4 to TRBJ2-6; TRBD1 matches at 7 bases. Trimming took 7 bases from V and 0 from J; bases not matched to a gene: 0. CDR3 length equals 14 residues. Germline-derived CDR1 and CDR2 are MRHNA and SNTAGT. Here the CDR3 DNA reads TGTGCCAGCACAGGGGGCTCTGGGGCCAACGTCCTGACTTTC. It specifies CASTGGSGANVLTF.

This chain links TRBV3-1 (or the pseudogene TRBV3-2) with TRBJ2-5, with TRBD1 identical over 12 bases. Germline values: CDR1 LGHDT, CDR2 YNNKEL (reference sequence). This CDR3 has 15 residues. The V and J ends lost 4 bases and 4 bases, in that order; junction bases with no gene match: 4. The CDR3 DNA is TGTGCCAGCAGCCTCCGGGACAGGGGGCGAGAGACCCAGTACTTC. The encoded protein is CASSLRDRGRETQYF.

The chain joins TRBV3-1 (or the pseudogene TRBV3-2) to TRBJ1-4; the match to TRBD1 covers 8 bases. The ends lost 3 bases at V and 8 bases at J; junction bases unmatched: 8. This CDR3 comprises 15 residues. CDR1 and CDR2 (germline): LGHDT, YNNKEL (reference sequence). The CDR3 sequence is CASSQTDRGREKLFF. The CDR3 region has the DNA TGTGCCAGCAGCCAGACCGACAGGGGCCGGGAAAAACTGTTTTTT.

The chain recombines TRBV3-1 (or the pseudogene TRBV3-2) with TRBJ2-3, with a tentative D call TRBD2 (5 bases). The V and J ends lost 0 bases and 0 bases respectively, with 16 bases between them. This CDR3 has 18 residues. From germline, CDR1 is LGHDT and CDR2 YNNKEL (reference sequence). The CDR3 loop is CASSQDRLASSSTDTQYF. The DNA of the CDR3 is TGTGCCAGCAGCCAAGATCGCCTAGCCAGCTCTAGCACAGATACGCAGTATTTT.

CDR3: CASSEPGQNYGYTF. The CDR3 bases are TGTGCCAGCAGTGAGCCGGGACAGAACTATGGCTACACCTTC. The genes are TRBV25-1 and TRBJ1-2; 7 nucleotides align to TRBD1. Germline V gives CDR1 MGHDK, CDR2 SYGVNS. The CDR3 spans 14 residues. The V and J ends lost 3 bases and 2 bases, in that order; junction bases with no gene match: 3.

This rearrangement joins TRBV27 to TRBJ1-2; weak D call: TRBD1 (5 bases). The CDR3 totals 16 residues. V shed 3 bases and J shed 6 bases, with 20 bases lying between them. CDR1 is MNHEY, CDR2 SMNVEV, per germline (reference sequence). Here the CDR3 reads CASSFSPFDRVNGYTF. CDR3 in DNA: TGTGCCAGCAGTTTCTCACCGTTTGACAGAGTTAATGGCTACACCTTC.

This sequence joins TRBV7-8 and TRBJ2-3, with 12 positions matching TRBD2. The CDR3 has 16 residues. Unmatched junction bases numbered 4, after V lost 4 bases and J lost 2 bases. Germline V lookup: CDR1 SGHVS, CDR2 FQNEAQ. CDR3 sequence: CASSSWTSGNTDTQYF. DNA of the CDR3: TGTGCCAGCAGCTCCTGGACTAGCGGGAACACAGATACGCAGTATTTT. Full variable domain (rest looked up from reference TRBV7-8 and TRBJ2-3): GAGVSQSPRYKVAKRGQDVALRCDPISGHVSLFWYQQALGQGPEFLTYFQNEAQLDKSGLPSDRFFAERPEGSVSTLKIQRTQQEDSAVYLCASSSWTSGNTDTQYFGPGTRLTVL.

J is TRBJ2-2 and V is TRBV18, with 10 bases that match TRBD2. CDR3 size: 15 residues. Germline V CDR1 and CDR2: KGHSH, LQKENI. V shed 2 bases, J shed 7 bases, and the junction held 4 bases outside the gene matches. The CDR3 sequence: CASSPASGGNGELFF. CDR3 coding DNA: TGTGCCAGCTCACCAGCTAGCGGGGGAAACGGGGAGCTGTTTTTT.

This clone was counted a few times. This rearrangement joins TRBV11-2 to TRBJ1-1, with D unclear. Germline assignment: CDR1 SGHAT and CDR2 FQNNGV. With 5 bases removed from V and 3 bases from J, the gap between germline ends came to 7 bases. This CDR3 comprises 12 residues. The CDR3 nucleotides read TGTGCCAGCAGCCCACATTACACTGAAGCTTTCTTT. Protein sequence: CASSPHYTEAFF.

The V gene is TRBV7-3, the J gene TRBJ2-3; 8 bases fit TRBD2. V gave up 8 bases and J gave up 4 bases; unmatched junction bases: 8. Germline CDR1 SGHTA, CDR2 FQGTGA. The CDR3 runs 14 residues. This CDR3 is CASSWSGGADTQYF. For the CDR3, the DNA is TGTGCCAGCTCCTGGTCGGGGGGGGCAGATACGCAGTATTTT.

The V call is TRBV5-8, the J call TRBJ2-7; 10 bases agree with TRBD1. Germline loops: CDR1 SGHTS, CDR2 YDEGEE. J lost 6 bases, V lost 2 bases, and 2 bases had no gene match. This CDR3 region has 13 residues. This CDR3 reads CASSFGDRGEQYV. The CDR3 DNA reads as TGTGCCAGCAGCTTCGGGGACAGGGGCGAGCAGTACGTC.

The genes are TRBV5-1 and TRBJ1-5; 8 bases are shared with TRBD1. The CDR3 runs to 15 residues. CDR1 and CDR2 (germline): SGHRS, YFSETQ. With V trimmed by 4 bases and J by 2 bases, 5 bases remained unmatched. The CDR3 DNA reads as TGCGCCAGCAGCCCGACAGGGGACGGCAATCAGCCCCAGCATTTT. Translating it yields CASSPTGDGNQPQHF.

The chain couples TRBV6-5 to TRBJ2-1; TRBD2 agrees at 9 bases. The V and J ends lost 2 bases and 9 bases, in that order; junction bases with no gene match: 11. This CDR3 is 16 amino acids long. Germline loops: CDR1 MNHEY, CDR2 SVGAGI. CDR3 amino acids: CASSYRASGGNGEQFF. Here the CDR3 DNA reads TGTGCCAGCAGTTACAGGGCAAGCGGGGGGAATGGTGAGCAGTTCTTC.

This clone was observed a few times. The J gene is TRBJ1-1, the V gene TRBV5-4, with a tentative D call TRBD1 (6 bases). The CDR3 loop spans 14 amino acids. Germline V gene lookup returns CDR1 SGHNT and CDR2 YYREEE (reference sequence). Deletions cut 3 bases from V and 1 base from J, with 10 bases between. The CDR3: CASSSGQRNTEAFF. Written as DNA, the CDR3 is TGTGCCAGCAGCTCGGGACAAAGGAACACTGAAGCTTTCTTT.

The chain joins TRBV6-1 to TRBJ1-5; TRBD1 might be the D (6 bases). V was clipped by 4 bases and J by 2 bases, with 24 bases between them. Per the germline V gene, CDR1 is MNHNS and CDR2 is SASEGT. The CDR3 contains 19 residues. CDR3 sequence reads: CASSVQGPYKNFGNQPQHF. CDR3 DNA: TGTGCCAGCAGTGTGCAGGGGCCCTATAAGAATTTTGGCAATCAGCCCCAGCATTTT.

This chain links TRBV24-1 with TRBJ2-1; perhaps TRBD2 as D (5 bases). This CDR3 has 14 amino acids. Germline CDR1 KGHDR, CDR2 SFDVKD. The V end lost 4 bases, the J end lost 5 bases, and 11 bases lay between the germline ends. This CDR3 is CATSESGLNNEQFF. CDR3 DNA: TGTGCCACCAGTGAGTCCGGACTTAACAATGAGCAGTTCTTC.

CDR3 in DNA: TGTGCCAGCAGCCAAGCTCTAGCGGGAGTCGCGCTGTTTTTT. Protein sequence: CASSQALAGVALFF. The chain carries TRBV3-1 (or the pseudogene TRBV3-2) and TRBJ2-2; 10 bases are a match to TRBD2. The CDR3 length is 14 residues. The germline V gene encodes CDR1 LGHDT and CDR2 YNNKEL (reference sequence). With 1 base clipped from V and 13 bases from J, the junction kept 6 bases outside the gene matches.